This passage covers 2 T cell receptor beta chains from one sample sequenced in a study of Graves' ophthalmopathy and Graves' hyperthyroidism. The sequenced template was RNA, covering the TCR beta CDR3 region. The library came from an HTBI-primed first-round RT-PCR and a second-round multiplex PCR. Using its own MiXCR run on the multiplex PCR reads, TCRdb lists one record per CDR3 protein. The table lists 200,000 to 250,000 distinct CDR3 sequences, 20% to 25% of them singletons. The specimen was peripheral blood. Every receptor here comes from a woman in her forties or fifties with Graves' ophthalmopathy.

The CDR3 DNA reads TGCAGTGCTGAAATAGGGATCGGAAACATTCAGTACTTC. It yields the protein CSAEIGIGNIQYF. The chain joins TRBV20-1 to TRBJ2-4; D gene uncertain. V was shortened by 5 bases and J by 6 bases, with 14 bases between the two germline ends. The germline V gene encodes CDR1 DFQATT and CDR2 SNEGSKA (reference sequence). The CDR3 extends over 13 amino acids.

This sequence joins TRBV3-1 and TRBJ2-7; 11 bases are a match to TRBD2. With 4 bases clipped from V and 3 bases from J, the junction kept 5 bases outside the gene matches. CDR3 length: 15 amino acids. In germline, CDR1 is LGHDT, CDR2 YNNKEL (reference sequence). The CDR3 DNA reads TGTGCCAGCAGCCGGGGACTAGCGGATAACTACGAGCAGTACTTC. This encodes CASSRGLADNYEQYF.